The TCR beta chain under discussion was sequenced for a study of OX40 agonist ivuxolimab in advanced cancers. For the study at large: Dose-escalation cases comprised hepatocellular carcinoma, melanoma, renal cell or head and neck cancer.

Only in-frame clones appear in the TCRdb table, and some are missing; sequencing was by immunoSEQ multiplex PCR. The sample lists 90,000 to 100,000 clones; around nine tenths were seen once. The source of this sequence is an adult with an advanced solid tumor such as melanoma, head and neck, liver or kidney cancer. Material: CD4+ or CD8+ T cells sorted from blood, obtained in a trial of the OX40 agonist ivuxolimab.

Here the CDR3 reads CSVRQGRRETQYF. The CDR3 DNA is TGCAGCGTCCGACAGGGGAGGAGGGAGACCCAGTACTTC. The V call is TRBV29-1, the J call TRBJ2-5; 8 bases are a match to TRBD1. Germline trimming cut 6 bases from V and 5 bases from J; bases unmatched to any gene: 8. The CDR3 extends over 13 amino acids. Germline V gene lookup returns CDR1 SQVTM and CDR2 ANQGSEA.